These T cell receptor beta chains were read from a single sample in a study of OX40 agonist ivuxolimab in advanced cancers. Here immunoSEQ multiplex PCR was the method, and the copy in TCRdb shows in-frame clones only, minus some. Counted here are over 35,000 clones, about 90% occurring once; the ten biggest clones make up about an eighth. Sequencing was performed on CD4+ or CD8+ T cells sorted from blood, taken in a trial of the OX40 agonist ivuxolimab. The receptors stem from an adult with an advanced solid tumor such as melanoma, head and neck, liver or kidney cancer. Each CDR3 is given without its conserved first and last residue. D genes are given only for firm matches.

d_gene	v_gene	j_gene	len	CDR3aa
NA	TRBV2	TRBJ2-1	12	ASMDSSSYNEQF
NA	TRBV14	TRBJ1-6	13	ASSQDIGINSPLH
NA	TRBV4-1	TRBJ1-5	13	ASSQEDNSNQPQH
NA	TRBV9	TRBJ1-1	14	ASSVVQGQVDTEAF
NA	TRBV9	TRBJ1-3	14	ASSVEWRTRGNTIY
NA	TRBV12-5	TRBJ2-7	14	ASGLVLEQVFFEQY
TRBD2	TRBV27	TRBJ2-7	14	ASSLSSRERPYEQY
NA	TRBV7-8	TRBJ1-2	13	ASSLGEGTGYGYT
NA	TRBV19	TRBJ1-3	11	ASKTGSGNTIY
NA	TRBV5-6	TRBJ2-3	13	ASRHWGGRTDTQY
NA	TRBV10-3	TRBJ1-2	12	AISESVTAYGYT
NA	TRBV29-1	TRBJ2-3	8	SVRKDTQY
NA	TRBV7-9	TRBJ1-5	10	ASSYPNQPQH
TRBD1	TRBV27	TRBJ1-5	14	ASRELWDSSNQPQH
NA	TRBV5-4	TRBJ1-2	13	ASSLASVPKWGYT
NA	TRBV7-3	TRBJ1-1	14	ASSLDWVGVNTEAF
NA	TRBV19	TRBJ2-1	12	ASSQGSSYNEQF
TRBD1	TRBV2	TRBJ2-1	15	ASSGTRGQSSYNEQF
NA	TRBV6-6	TRBJ2-1	14	ASSYSRGPRYNEQF
NA	TRBV6-5	TRBJ2-5	10	ASSYGLETQY
NA	TRBV10-2	TRBJ1-1	11	ASSVKGVGEAF
NA	TRBV7-2	TRBJ1-1	13	ASRGLGRLNTEAF
NA	TRBV13	TRBJ1-1	13	ASSLESGARTEAF
TRBD2	TRBV25-1	TRBJ2-7	13	ASSELLAGGYEQY
NA	TRBV27	TRBJ2-1	9	ASSFYGEQF
NA	TRBV7-3	TRBJ1-1	15	ASFPLYRAGAEVEAF
NA	TRBV7-9	TRBJ2-7	12	ASSPVGGFYEQY
TRBD2	TRBV4-3	TRBJ2-7	14	ASSQRNLAGNYEQY
TRBD2	TRBV11-3	TRBJ2-5	14	ASSLPGLAAGETQY
NA	TRBV4-1	TRBJ2-3	13	ASSPSAVSTDTQY
TRBD1	TRBV11-1	TRBJ1-2	13	ASSLWDRGDDGYT
TRBD1	TRBV9	TRBJ1-6	14	ASSVTEDRANSPLH
NA	TRBV7-9	TRBJ2-7	14	ASSLVPGIEGYEQY
NA	TRBV4-3	TRBJ1-2	14	ASSQDGRVGSYGYT
NA	TRBV19	TRBJ2-1	10	ASSIGGNEQF
TRBD1	TRBV7-9	TRBJ2-7	12	ASSLDAGTDEQY
NA	TRBV10-1	TRBJ2-6	10	ASNGGANVLT
TRBD2	TRBV11-3	TRBJ2-7	14	ASSLDPAGVLYEQY
NA	TRBV19	TRBJ2-7	11	ASSITLAYEQY
TRBD1	TRBV11-2	TRBJ1-2	11	ASSVTGDYGYT
TRBD1	TRBV4-3	TRBJ1-1	12	ASSQGQGLTEAF
NA	TRBV6-5	TRBJ1-2	14	ASSYSVGGGPYGYT
NA	TRBV4-2	TRBJ1-1	12	ASSQDQGGTEAF
NA	TRBV19	TRBJ2-3	11	ASSIEIPDTQY
NA	TRBV7-2	TRBJ1-1	12	ASSPTGTNTEAF
NA	TRBV30	TRBJ1-1	11	AWSVLGDTEAF
NA	TRBV27	TRBJ1-3	12	ASRSESSGNTIY
NA	TRBV7-6	TRBJ1-1	11	ASSPQTGTEAF
TRBD2	TRBV9	TRBJ2-7	13	ASSSIAGGPYEQY
TRBD2	TRBV10-3	TRBJ2-3	14	AISANPGLAADTQY
NA	TRBV27	TRBJ2-7	11	ASSWGHRYEQY
NA	TRBV28	TRBJ2-2	9	ASSDPGELF
NA	TRBV7-9	TRBJ2-7	13	ASSLQFGSSYEQY
NA	TRBV4-1	TRBJ1-2	13	ASSQDNDQNYGYT